The entry below gives a single T cell receptor (beta chain) sequence along with its context. As yet, its antigen is unknown. This sample is part of a study of T cells in Graves' hyperthyroidism and ophthalmopathy. Study context: It was at initial diagnosis, before any treatment, that peripheral blood was collected.

TCR beta CDR3 sequences were amplified from RNA transcripts. HTBI primers were employed in a first-round RT-PCR of the TCR CDR3. TCRdb reanalysed the multiplex PCR reads using MiXCR and keeps one entry per CDR3 protein. The sample records 550,000 to 700,000 distinct CDR3 sequences, roughly 14% being singletons. The cohort's ophthalmopathy patients, a group with duration under 3 months, had a Clinical Activity Score of at least 3 and a NOSPECS grade of at least 4. Uncontrolled infection, other autoimmune disease, pregnancy and lactation each barred patients from inclusion. V was cut by 5 bases and J by 2 bases, with 10 bases left in between. This CDR3 comprises 13 residues. Germline lookup yields CDR1 SGHTA and CDR2 FQGNSA. Study-level results: Also found in blood were most expanded thyroid clonotypes above 0.001.

Sequenced: blood. The receptor comes from a woman in her thirties or forties with Graves' ophthalmopathy. This chain joins TRBV7-2 and TRBJ2-7; D call uncertain. In DNA, the CDR3 is TGTGCCAGCAGCCCCGTCGCAACCTACGAGCAGTACTTC. This translates into CASSPVATYEQYF.